This TCR beta chain was identified during a study of T-cell memory formation after mild COVID-19. Study-level results: There was a balanced CD4/CD8 profile in clones contracting day 15 to 85, and later expanders leaned CD4+.

Concerning this clonotype: Its antigen is undetermined.

TCRdb called the 5' RACE reads again in MiXCR, with one record for every CDR3 protein. Altogether 470,000 or so distinct CDR3 sequences are present, roughly 17% being singletons, with the ten largest covering about 22%. J lost 4 bases, V lost 7 bases, and 7 bases had no gene match. This CDR3 region has 13 residues. CDR1 and CDR2 (germline): DFQATT, SNEGSKA (reference sequence). The chain has TRBV20-1 and TRBJ1-2; 9 positions match TRBD1. This TCR came from a man younger than 30 who had mild COVID-19 (a few samples of this study predate the infection). Cell type and time point are not known. The material sequenced was PBMCs or a T cell subset sorted from them (not recorded which). The CDR3 DNA sequence: TGCAGTGTATACAGGGGGCTGGCCTATGGCTACACCTTC. Translated: CSVYRGLAYGYTF.